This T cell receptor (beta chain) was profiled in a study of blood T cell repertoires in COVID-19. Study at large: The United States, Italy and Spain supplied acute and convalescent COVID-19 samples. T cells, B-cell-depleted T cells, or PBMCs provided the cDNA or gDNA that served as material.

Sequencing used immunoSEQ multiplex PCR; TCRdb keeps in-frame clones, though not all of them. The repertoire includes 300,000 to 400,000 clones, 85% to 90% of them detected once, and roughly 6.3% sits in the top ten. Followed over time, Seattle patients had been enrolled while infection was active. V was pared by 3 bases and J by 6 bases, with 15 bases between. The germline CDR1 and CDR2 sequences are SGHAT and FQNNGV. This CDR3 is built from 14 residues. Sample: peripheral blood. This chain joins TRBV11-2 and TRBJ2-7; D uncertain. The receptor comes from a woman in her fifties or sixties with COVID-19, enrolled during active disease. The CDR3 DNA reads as TGTGCCAGCAGCTTCACGACACCAACCGGCGAGCAGTACTTC. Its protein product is CASSFTTPTGEQYF. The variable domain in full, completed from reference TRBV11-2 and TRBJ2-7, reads EAGVAQSPRYKIIEKRQSVAFWCNPISGHATLYWYQQILGQGPKLLIQFQNNGVVDDSQLPKDRFSAERLKGVDSTLKIQPAKLEDSAVYLCASSFTTPTGEQYFGPGTRLTVT.